This T cell receptor (beta chain) is from a study of identical twins. MiXCR, run by TCRdb on the 5' RACE reads, gives a single entry per CDR3 protein. The sample holds under 1 million distinct CDR3 sequences, around an eighth seen once. Overall study results and limits: Excess low generation probability was seen in twin-shared out-of-frame alpha sequences. A lower insertion count was a feature of abundant cord blood beta clonotypes, with no such feature in memory repertoires. The presence of invariant MAIT and iNKT cells could partly confound analyses of zero-insertion sequences.

CDR3 length: 16 residues. V was shortened by 1 base and J by 2 bases, with 13 bases between the two germline ends. Per germline, CDR1 MNHNS and CDR2 SASEGT. This clonotype was counted between two and nine times. The target antigen is unknown. The sample was also reused in another study, on yellow fever vaccine responses in identical twins.

The chain has TRBV6-1 and TRBJ2-3, with D perhaps TRBD2 (6 bases). The receptor comes from a young woman in good health. What was sequenced was PBMCs. In DNA form, the CDR3 reads TGTGCCAGCAGTGAAGTTTTGTCGGGACTCACAGATACGCAGTATTTT. Translated, it gives CASSEVLSGLTDTQYF.